These 8 T cell receptor beta chains originate from one sample sequenced in a study of cytomegalovirus exposure and HLA in healthy donors. Primers included in the PCR were 60 Vbeta and 13 Jbeta primers. Using immunoSEQ multiplex PCR, the repertoire was profiled, and TCRdb retains in-frame clones only, with some absent. This sample's table reports more than 200,000 clones. The sample taken for sequencing was PBMCs. Every receptor here comes from a woman aged 25-40 years in good health and CMV-seropositive.

The genes are TRBV7-2 and TRBJ2-7; D might be TRBD2 (5 bases). Deletions cut 5 bases from V and 0 bases from J, with 11 bases between. The CDR3 contains 14 residues. Germline V gene data show CDR1 as SGHTA and CDR2 as FQGNSA. CDR3 bases: TGTGCCAGCAGCCCTGTCGGGATCTCCTACGAGCAGTACTTC. This encodes CASSPVGISYEQYF.

This chain connects TRBV6-5 to TRBJ1-1; 9 bases line up with TRBD1. Looked up from germline, CDR1 is MNHEY and CDR2 is SVGAGI. The CDR3 runs to 15 residues. Germline trimming cut 2 bases from V and 1 base from J; bases unmatched to any gene: 2. The chain's CDR3 is CASSYQQGANTEAFF. CDR3 DNA: TGTGCCAGCAGTTACCAACAGGGGGCGAACACTGAAGCTTTCTTT.

The chain couples TRBV19 to TRBJ1-4, with TRBD1 matching 9 bases. The germline CDR1 and CDR2 sequences are LNHDA and SQIVND (reference sequence). This CDR3 is built from 16 residues. J was trimmed by 8 bases and V by 3 bases; bases with no gene match: 10. The CDR3 is CASSIRPGQGDEKLFF. CDR3 in DNA: TGTGCCAGTAGTATTAGGCCGGGACAGGGCGACGAAAAACTGTTTTTT.

The chain uses TRBV6-1 and TRBJ1-1; 7 bases are a match to TRBD1. This CDR3 contains 14 residues. The V and J ends lost 5 bases and 1 base, in that order; junction bases with no gene match: 4. Germline V gene data show CDR1 as MNHNS and CDR2 as SASEGT. CDR3 DNA sequence: TGTGCCAGCAGTCGGGACAGACCGAACACTGAAGCTTTCTTT. Amino acid sequence: CASSRDRPNTEAFF.

This sequence joins TRBV5-1 and TRBJ2-3, with TRBD2 matching over 7 bases. V gave up 7 bases and J gave up 2 bases; unmatched junction bases: 13. Germline CDR1 is SGHRS and CDR2 is YFSETQ. CDR3 length: 16 amino acids. The CDR3 DNA follows: TGCGCCAGCGGCCTCGGGGACTACAAGAACACAGATACGCAGTATTTT. This sequence encodes CASGLGDYKNTDTQYF.

The chain couples TRBV6-1 to TRBJ1-1; D not certain. This CDR3 comprises 14 residues. Trimming cost V 2 bases and J 1 base, with 8 bases left between them. The V gene's germline CDR1 is MNHNS and CDR2 SASEGT. The CDR3 bases are TGTGCCAGCAGTGAATTCACAGCGAACACTGAAGCTTTCTTT. Translating it yields CASSEFTANTEAFF.

The CDR3 loop is CASSLDRGGTDTQYF. CDR3 DNA: TGTGCCAGCAGCTTAGACAGGGGTGGCACAGATACGCAGTATTTT. The rearrangement joins TRBV7-8 to TRBJ2-3, with TRBD1 matching over 7 bases. Per germline, CDR1 SGHVS and CDR2 FQNEAQ. V was pared by 1 base and J by 1 base, with 2 bases of the junction left unmatched. The CDR3 is 15 residues long. Together with reference TRBV7-8 and TRBJ2-3, the CDR3 gives the full variable domain: GAGVSQSPRYKVAKRGQDVALRCDPISGHVSLFWYQQALGQGPEFLTYFQNEAQLDKSGLPSDRFFAERPEGSVSTLKIQRTQQEDSAVYLCASSLDRGGTDTQYFGPGTRLTVL.

The genes are TRBV9 and TRBJ2-3; 12 nucleotides agree with TRBD2. Germline V gene data show CDR1 as SGDLS and CDR2 as YYNGEE. The CDR3 is 16 amino acids. Trimming removed 1 base from V and 4 bases from J; junction bases left unmatched: 4. The CDR3 DNA sequence: TGTGCCAGCAGCGTACTAGCGGGGGGGCCGGCAGATACGCAGTATTTT. Translating gives CASSVLAGGPADTQYF.